This TCR beta chain is from a study of breast tumors, draining lymph nodes, adjacent tissues. This clonotype has at least ten counts. What it recognizes is unknown. Regarding the study as a whole: Data fit most tumor T cells coming from lymph node, expanding in tumor. Compared with lymph nodes, tumors were less diverse; compared with nontumor tissue, more. That most tumor T cells come from lymph nodes remained unproven.

The CDR3 has 15 amino acids. CDR1 MNHNS and CDR2 SASEGT come from the germline V gene. The ends were cut back, 4 bases at V and 7 bases at J, with 19 bases in the middle. Via MiXCR, TCRdb re-called the multiplex PCR reads, giving one row per CDR3 protein. The data show about 7,200 distinct CDR3 sequences, over 40% seen once. This clonotype was obtained from a female donor with breast cancer. Some clones in this sample may be carry-over from other donors' samples. This sequence joins TRBV6-1 and TRBJ1-2; possibly TRBD1 for D (5 bases). The specimen sequenced was tumor-adjacent breast tissue. DNA of the CDR3: TGTGCCAGCAGTGGGGGGGTCTGGATAGTGGGTGGCTACACCTTC. Residues: CASSGGVWIVGGYTF.